The 17 T cell receptor beta chains below all came from one sample that was sequenced in a study of cytomegalovirus exposure and HLA in healthy donors (dated by TCRdb to 2016 to 2017). Preparation of the library involved the immunoSEQ multiplex PCR assay. The source is immuneACCESS, and TCRdb retained only in-frame sequences with V and J called. Part of the clones is not carried over; for the studies checked, unresolved V genes explain less than half of this, and the remainder is unexplained. Across this sample there are fewer than 85,000 clones, with 94% seen only once. Together, the top ten hold about 0.63% of the sample. The sample consisted of PBMCs. These receptors were obtained from a woman aged 18-29 years in good health and CMV-seronegative.

This chain links TRBV30 with TRBJ1-2; the match to TRBD1 covers 10 bases. With 5 bases clipped from V and 0 bases from J, the junction kept 6 bases outside the gene matches. CDR1 is GTSNPN, CDR2 SVGIG, per germline (reference sequence). The CDR3 extends over 15 amino acids. In DNA, the CDR3 is TGTGCCTGGGACCGTGGGACAGGGGCTAACTATGGCTACACCTTC. Its protein is CAWDRGTGANYGYTF.

This chain connects TRBV4-3 to TRBJ1-2, with D tentatively TRBD1 (5 bases). The CDR3 runs to 15 residues. V lost 0 bases, J lost 4 bases, and 12 bases lay in between. From germline, CDR1 is LGHNA and CDR2 YSLEER. This CDR3 is CASSQDIQGGYGYTF. The CDR3 DNA reads as TGCGCCAGCAGCCAAGATATTCAGGGAGGCTATGGCTACACCTTC.

The genes are TRBV5-1 and TRBJ2-2; 7 bases agree with TRBD1. Germline CDR1 is SGHRS and CDR2 is YFSETQ. V dropped 0 bases and J dropped 8; count of bases not matched to a gene: 7. The CDR3 contains 15 residues. CDR3 region: CASSLGQGFVGELFF. The CDR3 nucleotides are TGCGCCAGCAGCTTGGGACAGGGATTTGTAGGGGAGCTGTTTTTT.

This clone was picked up one time. The V call is TRBV28, the J call TRBJ1-2; possible D gene TRBD1, 5 bases. V lost 11 bases and J lost 4, with 17 bases in between. There are 13 residues in the CDR3. The V gene's germline CDR1 is MDHEN and CDR2 SYDVKM. The CDR3 bases are TGTGCCGCATTGGGACTGCTACGCTATGGCTACACCTTC. It translates to CAALGLLRYGYTF.

This rearrangement joins TRBV28 to TRBJ2-2, with 9 positions matching TRBD1. The CDR3 loop spans 14 amino acids. CDR1 and CDR2 (germline): MDHEN, SYDVKM. V shed 7 bases, J shed 5 bases, and the junction held 5 bases outside the gene matches. The CDR3 region has the DNA TGTGCCAGCACCACAGGGGGCTTAACCGGGGAGCTGTTTTTT. Translated: CASTTGGLTGELFF.

The chain employs TRBV28 and TRBJ2-1, with a tentative D call TRBD2 (6 bases). The germline gives CDR1 MDHEN, CDR2 SYDVKM. Trimming cost V 5 bases and J 8 bases, with 16 bases left between them. The length of the CDR3 is 14 residues. In nucleotides, the CDR3 is TGTGCCAGCAGTCCCGGGACTCCCCGGGATGAGCAGTTCTTC. Protein: CASSPGTPRDEQFF.

The genes are TRBV2 and TRBJ1-2; maybe TRBD1 (5 bases). Per the germline V gene, CDR1 is SNHLY and CDR2 is FYNNEI. This CDR3 spans 13 amino acids. The V end was cut by 7 bases, the J end by 1 base, with 10 bases between. CDR3 sequence: CASMVRVNYGYTF. Written as DNA, the CDR3 is TGTGCCAGCATGGTCAGGGTTAACTATGGCTACACCTTC.

This clone has more than one count but fewer than ten. The V and J genes are TRBV2 and TRBJ1-2; TRBD1 matches at 7 bases. CDR1 SNHLY and CDR2 FYNNEI come from the germline V gene. This CDR3 contains 14 residues. V shed 6 bases, J shed 4 bases, and the junction held 8 bases outside the gene matches. This CDR3 reads CASRTGTLTYGYTF. The CDR3 DNA reads as TGTGCCAGCAGGACAGGGACGTTAACCTATGGCTACACCTTC.

The chain uses TRBV7-9 and TRBJ2-3; the match to TRBD2 covers 8 bases. The V gene's germline CDR1 is SEHNR and CDR2 FQNEAQ (reference sequence). The CDR3 totals 15 residues. The junction had 11 bases not matched to a gene; V was cut back by 6 bases and J by 6 bases. The CDR3 DNA is TGTGCCAGCAGTCTTCGGGGGGGACGGTTGGATACGCAGTATTTT. Its translation is CASSLRGGRLDTQYF.

A single count supports this clone. The gene calls are TRBV10-3 and TRBJ2-7, with 7 nucleotides matching TRBD2. In germline, CDR1 is ENHRY, CDR2 SYGVKD. V was clipped by 7 bases and J by 1 base; unmatched bases: 7. CDR3 length: 14 residues. The CDR3 bases are TGTGCCATCAATGGGGCTAGCGGTTCCTACGAGCAGTACTTC. This translates into CAINGASGSYEQYF.

The chain joins TRBV2 to TRBJ2-5; D possibly corresponds to TRBD1 (6 bases). The CDR3 has 12 residues. CDR1 and CDR2 (germline): SNHLY, FYNNEI. Trimming took off 9 bases at V and 5 bases at J, with 13 bases between the two ends. Here the CDR3 reads CARRLGGETQYF. The CDR3 coding sequence is TGTGCCAGGAGGCTTGGGGGCGAGACCCAGTACTTC.

V usage is TRBV4-1 and J usage is TRBJ1-4; a weak D match, TRBD1 (5 bases). Trimming removed 4 bases at V and 7 bases at J, with 13 bases between. Germline CDR1 and CDR2: MGHRA and YSYEKL. This CDR3 spans 14 amino acids. This CDR3 is CASSLRQWGEKLFF. The CDR3 region has the DNA TGCGCCAGCAGCCTAAGACAGTGGGGTGAAAAACTGTTTTTT.

V gene TRBV27 combines with J gene TRBJ2-3; 8 bases line up with TRBD2. Unmatched junction bases numbered 15, after V lost 6 bases and J lost 4 bases. The germline gives CDR1 MNHEY, CDR2 SMNVEV (reference sequence). The CDR3 totals 17 residues. The CDR3 region is CASRIRGVSGAADTQYF. CDR3 DNA: TGTGCCAGCAGAATCCGGGGGGTTAGCGGGGCGGCAGATACGCAGTATTTT.

This chain links TRBV9 with TRBJ1-5; a weak D match, TRBD1 (6 bases). The CDR3 consists of 14 residues. V was clipped by 0 bases and J by 6 bases, with 10 bases between them. Germline V CDR1 and CDR2: SGDLS, YYNGEE. CDR3 residues: CASSVAGAGQPQHF. The CDR3 DNA reads as TGTGCCAGCAGCGTAGCAGGGGCGGGTCAGCCCCAGCATTTT.

The chain joins TRBV6-6 to TRBJ1-5, with TRBD1 as a possible D gene (5 bases). V was pared by 4 bases and J by 11 bases, with 9 bases between. CDR1 and CDR2 (germline): MNHNY, SVGAGI (reference sequence). CDR3 length: 11 amino acids. As DNA, the CDR3 is TGTGCCAGCAGTTCCCAAGGGGCCCAGCATTTT. Translation: CASSSQGAQHF.

Here the CDR3 DNA reads TGTGCCAGCACAACATATCAGAGCACAGATACGCAGTATTTT. Its protein is CASTTYQSTDTQYF. This chain joins TRBV7-2 and TRBJ2-3, with unresolved D. Trimming removed 7 bases from V and 0 bases from J, with 11 bases in between. The CDR3 runs 14 residues. Looked up from germline, CDR1 is SGHTA and CDR2 is FQGNSA.

The V call is TRBV28, the J call TRBJ2-1; possible D gene TRBD1, 6 bases. The germline V gene encodes CDR1 MDHEN and CDR2 SYDVKM. This CDR3 contains 15 residues. The germline V and J ends were trimmed by 5 bases and 11 bases, with 22 bases remaining between them. The CDR3 sequence is CASSRAGEQGSKQFF. DNA for the CDR3: TGTGCCAGCAGTCGCGCCGGGGAACAGGGATCGAAGCAGTTCTTC.